Below, 32 T cell receptor beta chains from the same sample are listed, as sequenced in a study of T cell responses to AZD1222 COVID-19 vaccine. Using immunoSEQ multiplex PCR, the repertoire was profiled, and TCRdb retains in-frame clones only, with some absent. This table holds about 120,000 clones, roughly 90% found once. The material sequenced was peripheral blood, taken on day 0 of AZD1222 vaccination. These receptor sequences come from an adult in good health.

V usage is TRBV12-3 or TRBV12-4 and J usage is TRBJ2-2, with D hard to call. The CDR3 length is 13 residues. Trimming stripped 1 base from V and 6 bases from J, with 6 bases between. The CDR3 DNA sequence: TGTGCCAGCAGTTTAGGGGCGGCCGGGGAGCTGTTTTTT. It specifies CASSLGAAGELFF.

The rearrangement joins TRBV27 to TRBJ1-4; 7 positions match TRBD1. The CDR3 totals 17 residues. Germline-derived CDR1 and CDR2 are MNHEY and SMNVEV (reference sequence). The junction had 15 bases not matched to a gene; V was cut back by 11 bases and J by 0 bases. The CDR3 loop reads CAEGGPGGPATNEKLFF. In DNA, the CDR3 is TGTGCCGAGGGGGGGCCAGGGGGGCCTGCAACTAATGAAAAACTGTTTTTT.

V is TRBV18 and J is TRBJ1-6; tentative D call: TRBD1 (6 bases). The CDR3 sequence is 14 residues long. The germline V and J ends were trimmed by 6 bases and 7 bases, with 13 bases remaining between them. Germline V gene data show CDR1 as KGHSH and CDR2 as LQKENI. The CDR3 loop reads CASSSRDKNSPLHF. In DNA, the CDR3 is TGTGCCAGCTCCTCTAGGGACAAGAATTCACCCCTCCACTTT.

This clone is a singleton in its sample. The rearrangement uses TRBV19 and TRBJ1-5, with a tentative D call TRBD1 (5 bases). Germline CDR1 is LNHDA and CDR2 is SQIVND (reference sequence). With 4 bases removed from V and 1 base from J, the gap between germline ends came to 11 bases. The CDR3 is 15 amino acids. The CDR3 reads CASSTGTGSNQPQHF. The CDR3 nucleotides read TGTGCCAGTAGTACAGGGACGGGCAGCAATCAGCCCCAGCATTTT.

This clone came up a few times. The chain uses TRBV18 and TRBJ1-2; D is possibly TRBD1 (5 bases). Trimming stripped 3 bases from V and 6 bases from J, with 14 bases between. Germline V gene data show CDR1 as KGHSH and CDR2 as LQKENI. The CDR3 spans 14 residues. In DNA, the CDR3 is TGTGCCAGCTCACCGTTGGGAGGGGAACATGGCTACACCTTC. This encodes CASSPLGGEHGYTF.

The V and J genes are TRBV24-1 and TRBJ1-5; the D gene is possibly TRBD1 (5 bases). Trimming took off 7 bases at V and 5 bases at J, with 14 bases between the two ends. Per the germline V gene, CDR1 is KGHDR and CDR2 is SFDVKD. The CDR3 has 14 residues. DNA of the CDR3: TGTGCCACCAGAGGGGCCCTATGGCATCAGCCCCAGCATTTT. It codes for CATRGALWHQPQHF.

V gene TRBV7-2 combines with J gene TRBJ2-7; no firm D call. CDR3 length: 12 residues. Per germline, CDR1 SGHTA and CDR2 FQGNSA. Trimming removed 0 bases from V and 6 bases from J, with 6 bases in between. The CDR3 DNA reads TGTGCCAGCAGCTTAGCCCCAGGCGAGCAGTACTTC. Its translation: CASSLAPGEQYF. Based on the CDR3 plus reference TRBV7-2 and TRBJ2-7, the full variable domain is GAGVSQSPSNKVTEKGKDVELRCDPISGHTALYWYRQSLGQGLEFLIYFQGNSAPDKSGLPSDRFSAERTGGSVSTLTIQRTQQEDSAVYLCASSLAPGEQYFGPGTRLTVT.

The J gene is TRBJ1-6, the V gene TRBV4-1; 10 nucleotides line up with TRBD1. This CDR3 comprises 14 residues. Germline CDR1 and CDR2: MGHRA and YSYEKL. The trim removed 5 bases at V and 13 bases at J, leaving 8 bases unmatched. This chain's CDR3 is CASSSPGQGIPLHF. The CDR3 DNA is TGCGCCAGCAGCTCACCGGGACAGGGGATTCCCCTCCACTTT.

V gene TRBV12-3 or TRBV12-4 combines with J gene TRBJ1-5, with D tentatively TRBD1 (5 bases). V lost 6 bases and J lost 5, with 11 bases in between. The CDR3 totals 13 residues. The CDR3 here is CASSGRAYQPQHF. The CDR3 nucleotides are TGTGCCAGCAGCGGCAGGGCGTATCAGCCCCAGCATTTT.

This chain's CDR3 is CASSLGGHIMNTEAFF. CDR3 DNA: TGTGCCAGCAGCTTGGGAGGCCATATTATGAACACTGAAGCTTTCTTT. This chain links TRBV5-5 with TRBJ1-1; D not resolved. The V gene lost 0 bases and the J gene lost 0 bases, with 12 bases spanning the gap. The germline V gene encodes CDR1 SGHKS and CDR2 YYEKEE (reference sequence). The CDR3 is 16 residues long. Based on the CDR3 plus reference TRBV5-5 and TRBJ1-1, the full variable domain is DAGVTQSPTHLIKTRGQQVTLRCSPISGHKSVSWYQQVLGQGPQFIFQYYEKEERGRGNFPDRFSARQFPNYSSELNVNALLLGDSALYLCASSLGGHIMNTEAFFGQGTRLTVV.

The J gene is TRBJ2-1, the V gene TRBV7-2; D is unresolved. CDR1 SGHTA and CDR2 FQGNSA come from the germline V gene. With 2 bases removed from V and 7 bases from J, the gap between germline ends came to 9 bases. The CDR3 is 13 residues long. The DNA for the CDR3 is TGTGCCAGCAGCTTAATGGTGGGGAATGAGCAGTTCTTC. This codes for CASSLMVGNEQFF.

The genes are TRBV7-8 and TRBJ2-7; 10 nucleotides align to TRBD1. Germline V gene data show CDR1 as SGHVS and CDR2 as FQNEAQ. J gave up 5 bases and V 4 bases, and 2 bases lay outside the gene matches. There are 13 residues in the CDR3. This CDR3 is CASSWDRGHEQYF. CDR3 sequence (DNA): TGTGCCAGCAGCTGGGACAGGGGACACGAGCAGTACTTC.

This rearrangement joins TRBV9 to TRBJ2-7, with D possibly matching TRBD2 (6 bases). There are 18 residues in the CDR3. The V gene's germline CDR1 is SGDLS and CDR2 YYNGEE. Between the trimmed V and J ends, which lost 4 bases and 0 bases, there was a span of 23 bases. CDR3 residues: CASSLSQTGLAFSYEQYF. The CDR3 nucleotides read TGTGCCAGCAGCCTATCTCAGACGGGACTCGCCTTCTCCTACGAGCAGTACTTC.

V and J are TRBV6-6 and TRBJ1-2; D is uncertain. CDR1 and CDR2 from the germline V gene are MNHNY and SVGAGI (reference sequence). V was shortened by 6 bases and J by 5 bases, with 7 bases between the two germline ends. This CDR3 is built from 11 residues. CDR3 sequence (DNA): TGTGCCAGCAGGGACCTATATGGCTACACCTTC. It yields the protein CASRDLYGYTF.

This chain joins TRBV6-2 or TRBV6-3 and TRBJ2-7; tentative D call: TRBD2 (5 bases). Deletions cut 0 bases from V and 0 bases from J, with 9 bases between. This CDR3 region has 15 residues. In germline, CDR1 is MNHEY, CDR2 SVGEGT. The CDR3 region has the DNA TGTGCCAGCAGTTACTCGAGGGTCACCTCCTACGAGCAGTACTTC. Protein: CASSYSRVTSYEQYF.

The gene calls are TRBV11-3 and TRBJ2-2; the D gene is possibly TRBD1 (5 bases). The V and J ends lost 3 bases and 8 bases respectively, with 16 bases between them. The germline CDR1 and CDR2 sequences are SGHNT and YENEEA. The CDR3 is 15 residues long. The CDR3 protein is CASSLVQGGRGELFF. As DNA, the CDR3 is TGTGCCAGCAGCTTGGTCCAGGGTGGTAGAGGGGAGCTGTTTTTT.

V and J are TRBV19 and TRBJ1-6; tentative D call: TRBD1 (6 bases). This CDR3 is built from 13 residues. Trimming took 10 bases from V and 7 from J, leaving 14 bases between them. The V gene's germline CDR1 is LNHDA and CDR2 SQIVND (reference sequence). In nucleotides, the CDR3 is TGTGCCACGGGGGGGCGGTGGAATTCACCCCTCCACTTT. The encoded protein is CATGGRWNSPLHF.

This clone has just one count. The rearrangement joins TRBV19 to TRBJ1-2; 8 bases map to TRBD1. This CDR3 is 14 amino acids long. Per the germline V gene, CDR1 is LNHDA and CDR2 is SQIVND (reference sequence). The trim removed 7 bases at V and 4 bases at J, leaving 8 bases unmatched. CDR3 sequence reads: CASTSGGSIYGYTF. The CDR3 region has the DNA TGTGCCAGTACCTCAGGGGGCTCGATCTATGGCTACACCTTC.

This clone was detected only once. The chain joins TRBV5-8 to TRBJ2-4; 11 bases map to TRBD1. Germline V gene data show CDR1 as SGHTS and CDR2 as YDEGEE. The V segment lost 4 bases and the J segment 1 base; nucleotides outside the gene matches: 10. The CDR3 has 18 amino acids. In DNA, the CDR3 is TGTGCCAGCAGCCAAGAGGACAGGGGGCCTGGGGCCAAAAACATTCAGTACTTC. It translates to CASSQEDRGPGAKNIQYF.

The chain is built from TRBV6-5 and TRBJ1-2; D perhaps matches TRBD1 (5 bases). The germline V gene encodes CDR1 MNHEY and CDR2 SVGAGI. This CDR3 is built from 14 residues. The V gene lost 6 bases and the J gene lost 2 bases, with 13 bases spanning the gap. The CDR3 reads CASSRDFGNYGYTF. CDR3 DNA: TGTGCCAGCAGCCGGGACTTCGGAAACTATGGCTACACCTTC.

V and J are TRBV5-1 and TRBJ2-3; D remains ambiguous. The CDR3 contains 15 residues. V lost 2 bases and J 0 bases, leaving 10 bases between the germline ends. Germline assignment: CDR1 SGHRS and CDR2 YFSETQ. Here the CDR3 reads CASSLDGHSTDTQYF. CDR3 bases: TGCGCCAGCAGCTTAGACGGTCATAGCACAGATACGCAGTATTTT. Full variable domain (rest looked up from reference TRBV5-1 and TRBJ2-3): KAGVTQTPRYLIKTRGQQVTLSCSPISGHRSVSWYQQTPGQGLQFLFEYFSETQRNKGNFPGRFSGRQFSNSRSEMNVSTLELGDSALYLCASSLDGHSTDTQYFGPGTRLTVL.

The rearrangement uses TRBV28 and TRBJ1-6; D is uncertain. Deletions cut 2 bases from V and 9 bases from J, with 5 bases between. The CDR3 is made up of 12 amino acids. The germline V gene has CDR1 MDHEN and CDR2 SYDVKM. CDR3 loop: CASSLSSSPLHF. The DNA of the CDR3 is TGTGCCAGCAGTTTAAGCTCTTCACCCCTCCACTTT.

The chain combines TRBV6-2 or TRBV6-3 with TRBJ2-3; the D is unclear. V was clipped by 5 bases and J by 5 bases, with 11 bases between them. The germline V gene has CDR1 MNHEY and CDR2 SVGEGT. The CDR3 is 13 amino acids. CDR3 loop: CASSPLTLDTQYF. The CDR3 bases are TGTGCCAGCAGTCCCCTGACGTTAGATACGCAGTATTTT.

The rearrangement joins TRBV19 to TRBJ1-1; no firm D call. The CDR3 length is 14 residues. Germline values: CDR1 LNHDA, CDR2 SQIVND (reference sequence). The ends were cut back, 2 bases at V and 3 bases at J, with 10 bases in the middle. The CDR3 here is CASSINWVDTEAFF. In DNA, the CDR3 is TGTGCCAGTAGTATAAACTGGGTTGACACTGAAGCTTTCTTT.

V and J are TRBV10-3 and TRBJ1-2; possible D gene TRBD1, 5 bases. CDR3 length: 12 amino acids. V was shortened by 4 bases and J by 6 bases, with 9 bases between the two germline ends. CDR1 is ENHRY, CDR2 SYGVKD, per germline. CDR3 in amino acids: CAISGREDGYTF. The CDR3 region has the DNA TGTGCCATCAGTGGCAGGGAGGATGGCTACACCTTC.

The chain links TRBV3-1 (or the pseudogene TRBV3-2) to TRBJ2-1; D is ambiguous. There are 13 residues in the CDR3. Trimming left V 2 bases short and J 8 bases short, with 10 bases between. In germline, CDR1 is LGHDT, CDR2 YNNKEL (reference sequence). The CDR3 loop is CASSQFGRDEQFF. The CDR3 DNA reads as TGTGCCAGCAGCCAATTCGGGCGCGATGAGCAGTTCTTC.

This clone was detected many times. The rearrangement uses TRBV18 and TRBJ1-5; D not certain. Germline V lookup: CDR1 KGHSH, CDR2 LQKENI. The CDR3 is made up of 14 amino acids. The V end lost 2 bases, the J end lost 3 bases, and 8 bases lay between the germline ends. CDR3 DNA sequence: TGTGCCAGCTCACCAACAGCCCACAATCAGCCCCAGCATTTT. Amino acids: CASSPTAHNQPQHF.

This chain joins TRBV5-1 and TRBJ1-4; perhaps TRBD1 as D (5 bases). V dropped 4 bases and J dropped 0 bases, with 13 bases sitting between them. CDR3 length: 16 amino acids. CDR1 SGHRS and CDR2 YFSETQ come from the germline V gene. The CDR3 loop is CASSTGHLSTNEKLFF. CDR3 sequence (DNA): TGCGCCAGCAGCACCGGACATCTATCAACTAATGAAAAACTGTTTTTT.

This clone has just a few counts. V gene TRBV27 combines with J gene TRBJ1-5; 10 positions match TRBD1. The CDR3 sequence is 17 residues long. Germline V gene sequence: CDR1 MNHEY, CDR2 SMNVEV (reference sequence). The ends lost 6 bases at V and 5 bases at J; junction bases unmatched: 13. The CDR3 here is CASRMIFGTGEDQPQHF. CDR3 DNA: TGTGCCAGCAGGATGATATTTGGGACAGGGGAAGATCAGCCCCAGCATTTT.

This clone was detected a few times. The gene calls are TRBV2 and TRBJ2-7, with D maybe TRBD2 (6 bases). Deletions cut 2 bases from V and 6 bases from J, with 14 bases between. Germline V gives CDR1 SNHLY, CDR2 FYNNEI. The CDR3 totals 14 residues. CDR3 residues: CASSEWRVSGEQYF. The CDR3 DNA sequence: TGTGCCAGCAGTGAATGGAGGGTTAGTGGCGAGCAGTACTTC.

The V gene is TRBV5-1, the J gene TRBJ1-2; no reliable D call. Trimming left V 0 bases short and J 10 bases short, with 10 bases between. This CDR3 has 12 residues. CDR1 and CDR2 (germline): SGHRS, YFSETQ. CDR3 bases: TGCGCCAGCAGCTTGGCAGGTGCAGACTACACCTTC. Protein sequence: CASSLAGADYTF.

The chain couples TRBV18 to TRBJ2-5; 7 bases map to TRBD1. Losses at the gene ends were 6 bases for V and 4 bases for J; bases not matched to a gene: 5. This CDR3 region has 13 residues. The V gene's germline CDR1 is KGHSH and CDR2 LQKENI. The CDR3 protein is CASSGQLVETQYF. CDR3 coding DNA: TGTGCCAGCTCGGGACAGTTAGTAGAGACCCAGTACTTC.